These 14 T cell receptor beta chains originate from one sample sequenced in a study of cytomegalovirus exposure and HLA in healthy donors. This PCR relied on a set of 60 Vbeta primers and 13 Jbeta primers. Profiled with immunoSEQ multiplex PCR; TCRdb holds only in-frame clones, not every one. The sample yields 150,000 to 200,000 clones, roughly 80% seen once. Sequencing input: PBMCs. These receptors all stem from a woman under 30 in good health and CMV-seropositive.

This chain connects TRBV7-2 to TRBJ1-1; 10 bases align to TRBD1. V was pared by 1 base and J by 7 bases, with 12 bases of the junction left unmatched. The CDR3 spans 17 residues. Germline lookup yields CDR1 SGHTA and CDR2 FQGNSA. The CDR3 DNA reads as TGTGCCAGCAGCTTAGTCTTTGGACAGGGGGTTTTGGGTGAAGCTTTCTTT. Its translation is CASSLVFGQGVLGEAFF.

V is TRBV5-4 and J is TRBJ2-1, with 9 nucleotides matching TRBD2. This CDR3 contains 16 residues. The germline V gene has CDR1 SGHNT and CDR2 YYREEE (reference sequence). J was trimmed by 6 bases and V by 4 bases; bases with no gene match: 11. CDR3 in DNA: TGTGCCAGCAGCCCGGTGGGTAGCGGGGGTACCAATGAGCAGTTCTTC. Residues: CASSPVGSGGTNEQFF. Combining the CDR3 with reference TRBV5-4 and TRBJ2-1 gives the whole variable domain ETGVTQSPTHLIKTRGQQVTLRCSSQSGHNTVSWYQQALGQGPQFIFQYYREEENGRGNFPPRFSGLQFPNYSSELNVNALELDDSALYLCASSPVGSGGTNEQFFGPGTRLTVL.

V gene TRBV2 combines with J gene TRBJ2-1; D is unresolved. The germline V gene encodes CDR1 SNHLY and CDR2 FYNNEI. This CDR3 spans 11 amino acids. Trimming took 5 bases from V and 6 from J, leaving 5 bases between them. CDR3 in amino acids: CASSYSNEQFF. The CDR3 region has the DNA TGTGCCAGCAGTTATTCCAATGAGCAGTTCTTC.

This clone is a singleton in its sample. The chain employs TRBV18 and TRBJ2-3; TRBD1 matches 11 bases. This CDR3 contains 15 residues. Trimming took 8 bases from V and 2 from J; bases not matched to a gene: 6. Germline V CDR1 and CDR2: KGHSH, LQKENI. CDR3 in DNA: TGTGCCAGCGCGGGACAGGGGGTTTACACAGATACGCAGTATTTT. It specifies CASAGQGVYTDTQYF. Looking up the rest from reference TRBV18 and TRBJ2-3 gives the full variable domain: NAGVMQNPRHLVRRRGQEARLRCSPMKGHSHVYWYRQLPEEGLKFMVYLQKENIIDESGMPKERFSAEFPKEGPSILRIQQVVRGDSAAYFCASAGQGVYTDTQYFGPGTRLTVL.

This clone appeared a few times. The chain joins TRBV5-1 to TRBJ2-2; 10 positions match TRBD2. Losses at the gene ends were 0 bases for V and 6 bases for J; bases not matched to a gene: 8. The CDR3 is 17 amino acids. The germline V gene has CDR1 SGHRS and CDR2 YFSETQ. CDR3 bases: TGCGCCAGCAGCTTGGAGATCGTGAGCGGGGGGGCCGGGGAGCTGTTTTTT. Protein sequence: CASSLEIVSGGAGELFF.

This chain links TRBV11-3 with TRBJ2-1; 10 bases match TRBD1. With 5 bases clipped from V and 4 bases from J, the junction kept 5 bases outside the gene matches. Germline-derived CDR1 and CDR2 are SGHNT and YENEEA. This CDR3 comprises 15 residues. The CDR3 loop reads CASSARQGAYNEQFF. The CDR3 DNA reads TGTGCCAGCAGCGCCCGACAGGGGGCTTACAATGAGCAGTTCTTC.

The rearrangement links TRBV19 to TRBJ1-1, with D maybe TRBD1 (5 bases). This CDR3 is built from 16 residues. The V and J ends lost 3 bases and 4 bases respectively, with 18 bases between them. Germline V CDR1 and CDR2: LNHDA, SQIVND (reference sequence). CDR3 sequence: CASSIEGRAPRTEAFF. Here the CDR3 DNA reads TGTGCCAGTAGTATTGAAGGCAGGGCCCCACGCACTGAAGCTTTCTTT.

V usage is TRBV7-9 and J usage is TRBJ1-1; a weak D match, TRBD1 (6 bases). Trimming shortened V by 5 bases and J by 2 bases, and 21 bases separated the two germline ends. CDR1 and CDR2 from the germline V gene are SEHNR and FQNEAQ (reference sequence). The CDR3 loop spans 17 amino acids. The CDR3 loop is CASSPIGQGIFNTEAFF. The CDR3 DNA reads TGTGCCAGCAGCCCCATTGGCCAGGGGATATTTAACACTGAAGCTTTCTTT.

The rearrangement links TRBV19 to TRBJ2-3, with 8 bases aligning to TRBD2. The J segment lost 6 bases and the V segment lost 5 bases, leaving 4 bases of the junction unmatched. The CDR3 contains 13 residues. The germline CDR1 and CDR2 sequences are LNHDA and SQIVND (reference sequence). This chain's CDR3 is CASSQAGVDTQYF. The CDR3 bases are TGTGCCAGTAGTCAAGCGGGGGTGGATACGCAGTATTTT.

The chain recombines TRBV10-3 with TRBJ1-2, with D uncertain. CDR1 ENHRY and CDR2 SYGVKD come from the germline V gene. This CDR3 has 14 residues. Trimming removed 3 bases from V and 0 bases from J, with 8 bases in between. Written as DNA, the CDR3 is TGTGCCATCAGTGACGCAGAAGCTAACTATGGCTACACCTTC. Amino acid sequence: CAISDAEANYGYTF.

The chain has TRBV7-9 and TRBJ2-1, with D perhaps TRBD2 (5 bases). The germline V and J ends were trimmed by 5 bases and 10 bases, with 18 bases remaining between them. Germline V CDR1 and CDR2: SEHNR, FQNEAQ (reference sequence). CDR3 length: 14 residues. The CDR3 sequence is CASSPRRLVHEQFF. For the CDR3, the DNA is TGTGCCAGCAGCCCCAGGAGGTTGGTGCACGAGCAGTTCTTC.

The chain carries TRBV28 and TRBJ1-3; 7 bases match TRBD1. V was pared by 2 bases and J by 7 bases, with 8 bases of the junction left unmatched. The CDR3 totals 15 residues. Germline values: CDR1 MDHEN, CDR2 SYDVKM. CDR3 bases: TGTGCCAGCAGTTTACGGGAGACAGGGAGTAACACCATATATTTT. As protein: CASSLRETGSNTIYF.

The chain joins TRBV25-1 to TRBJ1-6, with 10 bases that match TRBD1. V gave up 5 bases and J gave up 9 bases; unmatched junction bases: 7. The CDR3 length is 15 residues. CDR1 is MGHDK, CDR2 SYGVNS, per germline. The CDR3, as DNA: TGTGCCAGCAGTTCCCGAAGGGACAGGGGTTCACCCCTCCACTTT. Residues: CASSSRRDRGSPLHF.

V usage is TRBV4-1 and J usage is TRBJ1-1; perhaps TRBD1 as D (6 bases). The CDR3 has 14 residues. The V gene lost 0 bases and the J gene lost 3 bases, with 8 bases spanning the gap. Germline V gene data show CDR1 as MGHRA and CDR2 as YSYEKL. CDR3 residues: CASSQDRGYTEAFF. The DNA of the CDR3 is TGCGCCAGCAGCCAAGACAGGGGCTACACTGAAGCTTTCTTT.